This T cell receptor (beta chain) was sequenced for a study of CD8 T cells in Susac syndrome. After extraction with the RNeasy kit, about 0.5 to 1 ug of the RNA was reverse transcribed using random hexamers. By means of immunoSEQ multiplex PCR, TCR beta CDR3 spanning 54 Vbeta and 13 Jbeta underwent amplification. TCRdb ran MiXCR on the immunoSEQ multiplex PCR reads and lists one entry per CDR3 protein. The table records approximately 200,000 distinct CDR3 sequences, nearly 97% of them present only once. This CDR3 has 23 amino acids. Germline lookup yields CDR1 SGHRS and CDR2 YFSETQ. V shed 0 bases and J 7 bases; nucleotides not matched to a gene: 30. Multiple sclerosis controls were treatment-naive patients with stable or active relapsing-remitting disease. The CD8+ and CD4+ T cells were isolated magnetically using a negative isolation approach, whereas the TEMRA cells were enriched by FACS.

The chain has TRBV5-1 and TRBJ1-5; 8 bases are shared with TRBD1. The origin of this receptor is a human donor with multiple sclerosis. Sample: CD4+ T cells from PBMCs. CDR3 protein: CASSLDPRTGRRTGFLGSQPQHF. The DNA for the CDR3 is TGCGCCAGCAGCTTGGATCCCCGGACCGGTCGACGGACAGGGTTTTTGGGCAGCCAGCCCCAGCATTTT.